One and the same sample provided the 32 T cell receptor beta chains below, sequenced in a study of Graves' ophthalmopathy and Graves' hyperthyroidism. The sequenced template was RNA, covering the TCR beta CDR3 region. First-round RT-PCR used HTBI primers; second-round multiplex PCR followed. MiXCR, applied by TCRdb to the multiplex PCR reads, yields one record per CDR3 protein. The sample lists 650,000 to 900,000 distinct CDR3 sequences; approximately 40% were seen once. Sequenced input: peripheral blood. These receptor sequences come from an adult man with Graves' ophthalmopathy.

In its sample, this clonotype was seen a few times. V usage is TRBV19 and J usage is TRBJ2-5; D not certain. CDR1 is LNHDA and CDR2 is SQIVND in the germline V gene (reference sequence). Trimming removed 4 bases at V and 7 bases at J, with 13 bases between. The CDR3 totals 13 residues. The CDR3 loop is CASSTLPGGTQYF. CDR3 sequence (DNA): TGTGCCAGTAGTACCCTCCCGGGTGGGACCCAGTACTTC.

J is TRBJ1-4 and V is TRBV14; 10 nucleotides agree with TRBD1. The V gene's germline CDR1 is SGHDN and CDR2 FVKESK. J lost 10 bases, V lost 4 bases, and 12 bases had no gene match. The CDR3 covers 16 residues. CDR3 protein: CASSRRQGATGVKLFF. The CDR3 region has the DNA TGTGCCAGCAGCCGACGACAGGGGGCAACGGGTGTAAAACTGTTTTTT.

V and J are TRBV6-2 or TRBV6-3 and TRBJ2-7, with D possibly TRBD1 on 6 matching bases. The CDR3 loop spans 14 amino acids. Germline CDR1 is MNHEY and CDR2 is SVGEGT. V lost 2 bases and J lost 4, with 12 bases in between. CDR3 DNA: TGTGCCAGCAGTTACCGACAGGAGCGATACGAGCAGTACTTC. It specifies CASSYRQERYEQYF.

The rearrangement uses TRBV19 and TRBJ1-3, with a possible D match to TRBD1 (6 bases). The CDR3 totals 15 residues. Germline values: CDR1 LNHDA, CDR2 SQIVND (reference sequence). V was trimmed by 7 bases and J by 0 bases, leaving 13 bases between them. The CDR3 here is CASNTQGSSGNTIYF. The CDR3 DNA reads TGTGCCAGTAATACACAGGGTTCCTCTGGAAACACCATATATTTT. The variable domain in full, completed from reference TRBV19 and TRBJ1-3, reads DGGITQSPKYLFRKEGQNVTLSCEQNLNHDAMYWYRQDPGQGLRLIYYSQIVNDFQKGDIAEGYSVSREKKESFPLTVTSAQKNPTAFYLCASNTQGSSGNTIYFGEGSWLTVV.

The J gene is TRBJ2-7, the V gene TRBV7-9; D gene uncertain. CDR1 is SEHNR and CDR2 is FQNEAQ in the germline V gene (reference sequence). Between the trimmed V and J ends, which lost 4 bases and 1 base, there was a span of 14 bases. The CDR3 has 15 amino acids. CDR3 DNA: TGTGCCAGCAGCTCCCCAGAAGTTGGGTCCTACGAGCAGTACTTC. This codes for CASSSPEVGSYEQYF.

This clonotype was picked up a small number of times. V usage is TRBV20-1 and J usage is TRBJ1-3, with unresolved D. Germline V gene data show CDR1 as DFQATT and CDR2 as SNEGSKA (reference sequence). The ends were cut back, 3 bases at V and 3 bases at J, with 21 bases in the middle. CDR3 length: 17 residues. CDR3 sequence: CSASHPSLAVGGNTIYF. CDR3 sequence (DNA): TGCAGTGCTAGCCACCCGTCCCTAGCGGTGGGTGGAAACACCATATATTTT.

This chain uses TRBV12-3 or TRBV12-4 with TRBJ2-7; TRBD1 matches at 10 bases. J lost 3 bases, V lost 6 bases, and 8 bases had no gene match. CDR3 length equals 15 residues. The CDR3 loop is CASRPGTGAYYEQYF. For the CDR3, the DNA is TGTGCCAGCAGGCCCGGGACAGGGGCGTACTACGAGCAGTACTTC.

The chain has TRBV5-1 and TRBJ2-7; D gene unclear. CDR1 and CDR2 (germline): SGHRS, YFSETQ. This CDR3 is built from 13 residues. V lost 1 base and J lost 2, with 7 bases in between. CDR3 residues: CASSLSFPYEQYF. The CDR3, as DNA: TGCGCCAGCAGCTTGAGCTTTCCCTACGAGCAGTACTTC.

V usage is TRBV25-1 and J usage is TRBJ2-3; 13 bases line up with TRBD2. V gave up 6 bases and J gave up 2 bases; unmatched junction bases: 5. There are 16 residues in the CDR3. From germline, CDR1 is MGHDK and CDR2 SYGVNS. The CDR3 region is CASSMGLAGSTDTQYF. For the CDR3, the DNA is TGTGCCAGCAGCATGGGACTAGCGGGATCCACAGATACGCAGTATTTT.

This clonotype is a singleton in its sample. The chain carries TRBV9 and TRBJ1-1; D perhaps matches TRBD1 (6 bases). Looked up from germline, CDR1 is SGDLS and CDR2 is YYNGEE. The CDR3 totals 15 residues. Trimming cost V 4 bases and J 4 bases, with 17 bases left between them. This CDR3 reads CASSLTGGGPTEAFF. DNA of the CDR3: TGTGCCAGCAGCCTCACGGGGGGGGGCCCCACTGAAGCTTTCTTT.

This clonotype was counted a few times. Mismatch with germline at one junction end may stem from a read error. The gene calls are TRBV7-9 and TRBJ2-5, with D perhaps matching TRBD2 (5 bases). CDR1 is SEHNR, CDR2 FQNEAQ, per germline (reference sequence). This CDR3 comprises 16 residues. The CDR3, as DNA: TGCGCCAGCAGCCAAGGGAAGCGGAGATACCAAGAGACCCAGTACTTC. Its protein is CASSQGKRRYQETQYF.

V gene TRBV2 combines with J gene TRBJ1-5; D perhaps matches TRBD1 (5 bases). Trimming removed 1 base at V and 13 bases at J, with 14 bases between. The CDR3 is made up of 13 amino acids. Looked up from germline, CDR1 is SNHLY and CDR2 is FYNNEI. Here the CDR3 DNA reads TGTGCCAGCAGTGAAGGAGGGTGGGGCAATCAGCATTTT. Amino acids: CASSEGGWGNQHF.

The chain is built from TRBV12-3 or TRBV12-4 and TRBJ2-7; perhaps TRBD1 as D (6 bases). V was shortened by 5 bases and J by 3 bases, with 14 bases between the two germline ends. CDR3 length: 14 residues. This CDR3 is CASSSRDTHYEQYF. The DNA of the CDR3 is TGTGCCAGCAGTAGCCGGGACACCCACTACGAGCAGTACTTC.

This clonotype occurred many times. V and J are TRBV19 and TRBJ1-5; 12 bases align to TRBD1. V lost 6 bases, J lost 4 bases, and 4 bases stayed unmatched. The CDR3 is made up of 15 amino acids. CDR1 is LNHDA and CDR2 is SQIVND in the germline V gene (reference sequence). CDR3 in DNA: TGTGCCAGTAGGGGACAGGGGGCATGGAATCAGCCCCAGCATTTT. It specifies CASRGQGAWNQPQHF.

This clonotype was recorded a few times. The J gene is TRBJ2-7, the V gene TRBV28; D gene ambiguous. Trimming removed 5 bases from V and 5 bases from J, with 13 bases in between. This CDR3 is 13 amino acids long. Germline V lookup: CDR1 MDHEN, CDR2 SYDVKM. CDR3 nucleotides: TGTGCCAGCAGTACCAATGATAAGGACGAGCAGTACTTC. Amino acids: CASSTNDKDEQYF.

This clonotype came up a few times. The chain couples TRBV7-9 to TRBJ2-2; 8 nucleotides agree with TRBD2. V shed 1 base and J 7 bases; nucleotides not matched to a gene: 5. Germline-derived CDR1 and CDR2 are SEHNR and FQNEAQ (reference sequence). The CDR3 spans 15 residues. CDR3 sequence (DNA): TGTGCCAGCAGCTTAGTGACGGGAGGGGACGGGGAGCTGTTTTTT. Its protein is CASSLVTGGDGELFF.

The chain joins TRBV10-2 to TRBJ1-2; D uncertain. Germline V gives CDR1 WSHSY, CDR2 SAAADI. Trimming cost V 0 bases and J 6 bases, with 8 bases left between them. The CDR3 totals 13 residues. As DNA, the CDR3 is TGCGCCAGCAGTGAGTCAGGGTTCCATGGCTACACCTTC. Its translation is CASSESGFHGYTF.

The chain carries TRBV5-4 and TRBJ1-1; 8 bases are a match to TRBD1. The germline CDR1 and CDR2 sequences are SGHNT and YYREEE (reference sequence). V shed 4 bases, J shed 5 bases, and the junction held 7 bases outside the gene matches. This CDR3 is 14 amino acids long. The DNA for the CDR3 is TGTGCCAGCAGCGAGACAGGGGCGCGTACTGAAGCTTTCTTT. As protein: CASSETGARTEAFF. Full variable domain (missing parts from reference TRBV5-4 and TRBJ1-1): ETGVTQSPTHLIKTRGQQVTLRCSSQSGHNTVSWYQQALGQGPQFIFQYYREEENGRGNFPPRFSGLQFPNYSSELNVNALELDDSALYLCASSETGARTEAFFGQGTRLTVV.

Of note for this clonotype: Since a much larger clone is just one base distant, this may be a read error. The V gene is TRBV10-3, the J gene TRBJ1-2; TRBD1 matches 8 bases. Germline loops: CDR1 ENHRY, CDR2 SYGVKD. With 5 bases clipped from V and 4 bases from J, the junction kept 9 bases outside the gene matches. The CDR3 length is 15 residues. CDR3 bases: TGTGCCATCAGTTCGGGACAGGACCACTTCTATGGCTACACCTTC. Translation: CAISSGQDHFYGYTF.

Many counts were recorded for this clonotype. This chain links TRBV7-9 with TRBJ1-2; TRBD1 matches 8 bases. CDR3 length equals 14 residues. V shed 4 bases and J 5 bases; nucleotides not matched to a gene: 6. Germline lookup yields CDR1 SEHNR and CDR2 FQNEAQ (reference sequence). In nucleotides, the CDR3 is TGTGCCAGCAGCTCGGACAGGGTAGGGTATGGCTACACCTTC. The encoded protein is CASSSDRVGYGYTF. The variable domain in full, completed from reference TRBV7-9 and TRBJ1-2, reads DTGVSQNPRHKITKRGQNVTFRCDPISEHNRLYWYRQTLGQGPEFLTYFQNEAQLEKSRLLSDRFSAERPKGSFSTLEIQRTEQGDSAMYLCASSSDRVGYGYTFGSGTRLTVV.

This clonotype occurred many times. The chain uses TRBV29-1 and TRBJ1-2; 10 nucleotides agree with TRBD1. After removal of 1 base from V and 5 bases from J, the junction contained 10 bases not matched to a gene. Germline-derived CDR1 and CDR2 are SQVTM and ANQGSEA. The CDR3 covers 16 residues. CDR3 bases: TGCAGCGTTGAAGGAGGAGACAGGGGGCGGTCGTATGGCTACACCTTC. It is translated as CSVEGGDRGRSYGYTF.

There are many counts of this clonotype. This rearrangement joins TRBV6-5 to TRBJ1-6, with no clear D. The CDR3 has 14 amino acids. Trimming removed 0 bases from V and 10 bases from J, with 10 bases in between. Germline V lookup: CDR1 MNHEY, CDR2 SVGAGI. The CDR3 DNA follows: TGTGCCAGCAGTTACTCGCCAACGGACTCACCCCTCCACTTT. Its protein product is CASSYSPTDSPLHF.

On this clonotype: This may be a read error, as it is one base from a much larger clone. The V gene is TRBV7-2, the J gene TRBJ2-7; no reliable D call. The germline gives CDR1 SGHTA, CDR2 FQGNSA. Trimming took off 0 bases at V and 5 bases at J, with 5 bases between the two ends. The CDR3 is 12 residues long. The CDR3 DNA reads as TGTGCCAGCAGCTTAGCGTGGCACGAGCAGTACTTC. It translates to CASSLAWHEQYF.

V gene TRBV13 combines with J gene TRBJ2-5; 10 bases match TRBD1. The V segment lost 0 bases and the J segment 3 bases; nucleotides outside the gene matches: 1. The length of the CDR3 is 15 residues. CDR1 PRHDT and CDR2 FYEKMQ come from the germline V gene (reference sequence). The CDR3 region is CASSLGGTGEETQYF. DNA of the CDR3: TGTGCCAGCAGCTTAGGCGGGACAGGGGAAGAGACCCAGTACTTC.

This clonotype occurred once. The chain combines TRBV19 with TRBJ1-2, with D maybe TRBD1 (5 bases). CDR3 size: 13 residues. Germline V CDR1 and CDR2: LNHDA, SQIVND (reference sequence). Trimming removed 7 bases at V and 4 bases at J, with 13 bases between. CDR3 in DNA: TGTGCCAGTATTCTGGGACCAGGCTATGGCTACACCTTC. Its translation: CASILGPGYGYTF.

This chain connects TRBV19 to TRBJ2-5; TRBD2 matches at 9 bases. Germline V gives CDR1 LNHDA, CDR2 SQIVND (reference sequence). The trim removed 9 bases at V and 7 bases at J, leaving 24 bases unmatched. This CDR3 is built from 18 residues. The chain's CDR3 is CASSLASLAGGPRGTQYF. CDR3 in DNA: TGTGCCAGCAGCTTAGCGAGTCTCGCGGGGGGGCCTCGGGGGACCCAGTACTTC.

As to this clonotype: This CDR3 fails to terminate in the conserved phenylalanine or tryptophan, so it likely reflects a read error. This chain uses TRBV10-3 with TRBJ2-5, with D possibly being TRBD1 (6 bases). Trimming stripped 10 bases from V and 5 bases from J, with 23 bases between. The CDR3 spans 15 residues. CDR1 and CDR2 from the germline V gene are ENHRY and SYGVKD. DNA of the CDR3: TGTGCCAGCCGACCCCTAGGACAGTGGCCGGAGACCCAGTACTCC. This codes for CASRPLGQWPETQYS.

This clonotype showed up just a few times. The CDR3 DNA is TGCAGTGCTAGAGGGGACAGGGTTAAAGCTTTCTTT. This gives the protein CSARGDRVKAFF. The J gene is TRBJ1-1, the V gene TRBV20-1, with TRBD1 matching 9 bases. The CDR3 consists of 12 residues. Per germline, CDR1 DFQATT and CDR2 SNEGSKA (reference sequence). Trimming removed 1 base from V and 9 bases from J; junction bases left unmatched: 3.

As regards this clonotype: The germline gene is not matched at one end of the junction; a read error may be the cause. Written as DNA, the CDR3 is TGTGCCAGCAGTCCGGGACAGGGCGATTCGGAGACCCAGTACTTC. Its protein is CASSPGQGDSETQYF. The V and J genes are TRBV10-3 and TRBJ2-5; TRBD1 aligns across 9 bases. Germline V gives CDR1 ENHRY, CDR2 SYGVKD. The CDR3 runs to 15 residues.

Comments on this clonotype: A much larger clone differs by one base, so this may be a read error. The chain is built from TRBV2 and TRBJ1-1; D uncertain. The germline CDR1 and CDR2 sequences are SNHLY and FYNNEI. Trimming shortened V by 8 bases and J by 7 bases, and 11 bases separated the two germline ends. The CDR3 spans 11 residues. Written as DNA, the CDR3 is TGTGCCAGCGACTTACAGTTTGAAGCTTTCTTT. Protein product: CASDLQFEAFF.

This clonotype was counted a few times. This chain uses TRBV20-1 with TRBJ2-7, with D tentatively TRBD1 (5 bases). Germline CDR1 reads DFQATT; CDR2 reads SNEGSKA (reference sequence). This CDR3 contains 15 residues. Trimming removed 1 base from V and 2 bases from J, with 15 bases in between. The CDR3: CSARVGLRQTYEQYF. In DNA, the CDR3 is TGCAGTGCTAGAGTGGGCTTGAGACAGACCTACGAGCAGTACTTC.

This chain links TRBV16 with TRBJ2-7; 9 bases match TRBD2. The CDR3 is 16 amino acids. The germline CDR1 and CDR2 sequences are KGHSY and FQNENV. Trimming at V came to 6 bases and at J to 0 bases, leaving 9 bases not matched to a gene. The CDR3 region is CASSPSGSGGSYEQYF. CDR3 coding DNA: TGTGCCAGCAGTCCCTCTGGTAGCGGGGGCTCCTACGAGCAGTACTTC.